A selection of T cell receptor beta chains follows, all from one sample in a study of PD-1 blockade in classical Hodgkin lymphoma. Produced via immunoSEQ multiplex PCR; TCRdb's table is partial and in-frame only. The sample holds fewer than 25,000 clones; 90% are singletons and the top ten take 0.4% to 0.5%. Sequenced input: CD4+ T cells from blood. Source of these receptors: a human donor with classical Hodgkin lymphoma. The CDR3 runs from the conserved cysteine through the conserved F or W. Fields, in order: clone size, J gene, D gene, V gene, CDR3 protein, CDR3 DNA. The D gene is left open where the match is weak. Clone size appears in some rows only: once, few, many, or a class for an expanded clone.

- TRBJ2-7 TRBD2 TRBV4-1 CASSQDYWLAGGRQYF TGCGCCAGCAGCCAAGATTATTGGCTAGCGGGGGGCAGGCAGTACTTC
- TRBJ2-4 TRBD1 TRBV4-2 CASSPQGAGIQYF TGTGCCAGCAGCCCACAGGGGGCTGGCATTCAGTACTTC
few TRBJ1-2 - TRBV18 CASSPTGMGYGYTF TGTGCCAGCTCACCAACGGGGATGGGCTATGGCTACACCTTC
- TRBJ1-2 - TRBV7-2 CASSLMPLNYGYTF TGTGCCAGCAGCTTAATGCCTTTGAATTATGGCTACACCTTC
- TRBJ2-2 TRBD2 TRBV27 CASSSPPGTRAGELFF TGTGCCAGCAGTTCGCCGCCCGGGACTAGGGCCGGGGAGCTGTTTTTT
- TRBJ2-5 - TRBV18 CASSPGSETQYF TGTGCCAGCTCACCAGGGTCTGAGACCCAGTACTTC
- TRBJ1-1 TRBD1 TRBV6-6 CATLDRAGTEAFF TGTGCCACCTTGGACAGGGCCGGGACTGAAGCTTTCTTT
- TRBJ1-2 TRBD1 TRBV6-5 CASSYTKGQGGGYTF TGTGCCAGCAGTTACACCAAAGGACAGGGAGGTGGCTACACCTTC
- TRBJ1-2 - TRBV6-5 CASREHRNLYGYTF TGTGCCAGCAGGGAACACCGTAATCTCTATGGCTACACCTTC
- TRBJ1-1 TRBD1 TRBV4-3 CASSQDRDRSLNTEAFF TGCGCCAGCAGCCAGGACCGGGACAGGTCTCTGAACACTGAAGCTTTCTTT
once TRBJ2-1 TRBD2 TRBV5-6 CASSLAGRDQFF TGTGCCAGCAGCTTGGCCGGGAGGGACCAGTTCTTC
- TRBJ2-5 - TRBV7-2 CASSLAGVETQYF TGTGCCAGCAGCTTAGCAGGGGTAGAGACCCAGTACTTC
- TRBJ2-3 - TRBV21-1 CASPGPSTDTQYF TGTGCCAGCCCGGGCCCTTCCACAGATACGCAGTATTTT
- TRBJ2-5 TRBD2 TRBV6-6 CASRSPGLADQETQYF TGTGCCAGCAGATCTCCGGGACTAGCGGACCAAGAGACCCAGTACTTC
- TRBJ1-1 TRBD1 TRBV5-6 CASSRDRGRTEAFF TGTGCCAGCAGCAGGGACAGGGGGCGGACTGAAGCTTTCTTT
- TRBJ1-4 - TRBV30 CAWSARGNEKLFF TGTGCCTGGTCCGCCAGAGGAAATGAAAAACTGTTTTTT
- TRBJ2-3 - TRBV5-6 CASSLLGTADTQYF TGTGCCAGCAGCTTGTTGGGTACCGCAGATACGCAGTATTTT
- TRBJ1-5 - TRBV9 CASSVDGTGNQPQHF TGTGCCAGCAGCGTAGACGGGACGGGGAATCAGCCCCAGCATTTT
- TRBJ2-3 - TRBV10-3 CAISEEGEDTDTQYF TGTGCCATCAGTGAAGAGGGGGAGGACACAGATACGCAGTATTTT
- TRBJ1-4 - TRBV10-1 CASSEVGFEKLFF TGCGCCAGCAGTGAGGTTGGATTCGAAAAACTGTTTTTT
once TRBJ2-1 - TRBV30 CAWSAYNEQFF TGTGCCTGGAGTGCTTATAATGAGCAGTTCTTC
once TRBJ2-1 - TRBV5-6 CASSSRRLSPEQFF TGTGCCAGCAGCTCCCGACGACTATCCCCGGAGCAGTTCTTC